This T cell receptor beta chain appears in the sequencing data of a study of Graves' ophthalmopathy and Graves' hyperthyroidism. Scientists amplified the TCR beta CDR3 regions from RNA transcripts. An opening RT-PCR round employed HTBI primers and preceded a second-round multiplex PCR. MiXCR, run by TCRdb on the multiplex PCR reads, gives a single entry per CDR3 protein. The sample carries roughly 170,000 distinct CDR3 sequences, roughly 36% recorded once. Trimming took 0 bases from V and 2 from J, leaving 16 bases between them. In germline, CDR1 is ENHRY, CDR2 SYGVKD. The CDR3 is 17 residues long. Sequences were obtained from peripheral blood. The V gene is TRBV10-3, the J gene TRBJ2-5; no definite D call. The sequence was obtained from a man aged 30 to 45 with Graves' ophthalmopathy. CDR3 nucleotides: TGTGCCATCAGTGAGTCCCCAGAGGACCTACTACAAGAGACCCAGTACTTC. Amino acids: CAISESPEDLLQETQYF.